This is a list of T cell receptor beta chains from one sample in a study of blood T cells in healthy people across ages. TCRdb redid the calling of the 5' RACE reads with MiXCR, one entry per CDR3 protein. The data contain about 800,000 distinct CDR3 sequences, 58% of them singletons. What was sequenced was blood. The receptors stem from a man between 25 and 39 years old in good health. CDR3s include the opening cysteine and the closing phenylalanine or tryptophan. A D gene is named only where the DNA matches it firmly. Expanded clones are given a class, and other clones once, few, many or no size at all.

v_gene: TRBV7-6
d_gene: -
len: 17
j_gene: TRBJ2-1
abundance: -
CDR3nt: TGTGCCAGCAGCTTCGGGGGCCGGGAACTATTTTACAATGAGCAGTTCTTC
CDR3aa: CASSFGGRELFYNEQFF

v_gene: TRBV28
d_gene: -
len: 14
j_gene: TRBJ2-3
abundance: -
CDR3nt: TGTGCCAGCACCGAGGGGTTGCCCACAGATACGCAGTATTTT
CDR3aa: CASTEGLPTDTQYF

v_gene: TRBV7-9
d_gene: TRBD2
len: 17
j_gene: TRBJ2-4
abundance: -
CDR3nt: TGTGCCAGCAGCTTAGCGCGGACTAGCGGGGATAAAAACATTCAGTACTTC
CDR3aa: CASSLARTSGDKNIQYF

v_gene: TRBV29-1
d_gene: TRBD2
len: 12
j_gene: TRBJ2-3
abundance: -
CDR3nt: TGCAGCGTTGACCCTAGCGGAGATACGCAGTATTTT
CDR3aa: CSVDPSGDTQYF

v_gene: TRBV4-1
d_gene: TRBD2
len: 17
j_gene: TRBJ2-3
abundance: few
CDR3nt: TGCGCCAGCAGCCAAGGACTGGCGGGGGGGCCTACAGATACGCAGTATTTT
CDR3aa: CASSQGLAGGPTDTQYF

v_gene: TRBV4-2
d_gene: TRBD1
len: 15
j_gene: TRBJ1-2
abundance: few
CDR3nt: TGTGCCAGCAGCCAAGATCTGGGACAGGGGGCTCTATACACCTTC
CDR3aa: CASSQDLGQGALYTF

v_gene: TRBV5-6
d_gene: TRBD1
len: 15
j_gene: TRBJ2-7
abundance: -
CDR3nt: TGTGCCAGCAGCTCCGGGACAGGGCCCGACTACGAGCAGTACTTC
CDR3aa: CASSSGTGPDYEQYF

v_gene: TRBV21-1
d_gene: -
len: 17
j_gene: TRBJ2-3
abundance: once
CDR3nt: TGTGCCGTTGGTGGGGTGTCCCCACCAAAAATCACAGATACGCAGTATTTT
CDR3aa: CAVGGVSPPKITDTQYF

v_gene: TRBV30
d_gene: -
len: 12
j_gene: TRBJ2-7
abundance: -
CDR3nt: TGTGCCTGGAGTGTAGGTCCCTACGAGCAGTACTTC
CDR3aa: CAWSVGPYEQYF

v_gene: TRBV6-1
d_gene: -
len: 16
j_gene: TRBJ2-6
abundance: few
CDR3nt: TGTGCCAGCAGTGACAGGGGAGGTACTGGGGCCAACGTCCTGACTTTC
CDR3aa: CASSDRGGTGANVLTF

v_gene: TRBV7-9
d_gene: TRBD1
len: 16
j_gene: TRBJ2-7
abundance: -
CDR3nt: TGTGCCAGCAGCTCCCAGACAGGGCTCAGCTCCTACGAGCAGTACTTC
CDR3aa: CASSSQTGLSSYEQYF

v_gene: TRBV27
d_gene: -
len: 15
j_gene: TRBJ2-1
abundance: -
CDR3nt: TGTGCCAGCAGCTCTAATCCACGGGAGTACAATGAGCAGTTCTTC
CDR3aa: CASSSNPREYNEQFF

v_gene: TRBV4-3
d_gene: -
len: 17
j_gene: TRBJ2-3
abundance: -
CDR3nt: TGCGCCAGCAGCCAAGACTCGTTCGGAGGAGTCACAGATACGCAGTATTTT
CDR3aa: CASSQDSFGGVTDTQYF

v_gene: TRBV19
d_gene: TRBD2
len: 15
j_gene: TRBJ2-5
abundance: -
CDR3nt: TGTGCCAGTAGCCCATCGGGGGGGCCGTCGGAGACCCAGTACTTC
CDR3aa: CASSPSGGPSETQYF

v_gene: TRBV3-1
d_gene: TRBD1
len: 15
j_gene: TRBJ2-7
abundance: -
CDR3nt: TGTGCCAGCAGTATACCGGGACAGGTGCCCTACGAGCAGTACTTC
CDR3aa: CASSIPGQVPYEQYF

v_gene: TRBV6-2/TRBV6-3
d_gene: TRBD2
len: 15
j_gene: TRBJ2-5
abundance: -
CDR3nt: TGTGCCAGCAGTTACTTGGGGACTAGCCCCAATGAGCAGTACTTC
CDR3aa: CASSYLGTSPNEQYF

v_gene: TRBV5-1
d_gene: -
len: 13
j_gene: TRBJ2-7
abundance: few
CDR3nt: TGCGCCAGCAGCTTAGGATCAGACTACGAGCAGTACTTC
CDR3aa: CASSLGSDYEQYF

v_gene: TRBV28
d_gene: -
len: 12
j_gene: TRBJ2-1
abundance: -
CDR3nt: TGTGCCAGCAGTTTTGACGCCAATGAGCAGTTCTTC
CDR3aa: CASSFDANEQFF

v_gene: TRBV20-1
d_gene: -
len: 14
j_gene: TRBJ1-2
abundance: -
CDR3nt: TGCAGTGCTAGAGATCCGGGACTGGGACGTGGCTACACCTTC
CDR3aa: CSARDPGLGRGYTF

v_gene: TRBV28
d_gene: TRBD1
len: 14
j_gene: TRBJ2-4
abundance: few
CDR3nt: TGTGCCAGCAGCCCGGACAGGGCCAAAAACATTCAGTACTTC
CDR3aa: CASSPDRAKNIQYF

v_gene: TRBV20-1
d_gene: TRBD1
len: 13
j_gene: TRBJ2-5
abundance: -
CDR3nt: TGCAGGGTCAGCAGGGGGCAAGAAGAGACCCAGTACTTC
CDR3aa: CRVSRGQEETQYF

v_gene: TRBV12-3/TRBV12-4
d_gene: -
len: 14
j_gene: TRBJ2-3
abundance: -
CDR3nt: TGTGCCAGCAGCTCAGAAACTGGCACAGATACGCAGTATTTT
CDR3aa: CASSSETGTDTQYF

v_gene: TRBV27
d_gene: -
len: 12
j_gene: TRBJ2-1
abundance: -
CDR3nt: TGTGCCAGCAGTAAGTGGGCTGATGAGCAGTTCTTC
CDR3aa: CASSKWADEQFF

v_gene: TRBV3-1
d_gene: TRBD1
len: 15
j_gene: TRBJ2-5
abundance: -
CDR3nt: TGTGCCAGCAGCCACCAGGGGGTGAACCAAGAGACCCAGTACTTC
CDR3aa: CASSHQGVNQETQYF

v_gene: TRBV28
d_gene: TRBD1
len: 17
j_gene: TRBJ1-2
abundance: -
CDR3nt: TGTGCCAGCAGTTTAAGCGGGACAGGGAGTTGGCAGCGTGGCTACACCTTC
CDR3aa: CASSLSGTGSWQRGYTF

v_gene: TRBV7-3
d_gene: -
len: 15
j_gene: TRBJ2-3
abundance: -
CDR3nt: TGTGCCAGCAGCCCCCAGCGGACTAGCACAGATACGCAGTATTTT
CDR3aa: CASSPQRTSTDTQYF

v_gene: TRBV27
d_gene: -
len: 15
j_gene: TRBJ2-5
abundance: -
CDR3nt: TGTGCCAGCAGCCCCAGGGGGGCTCGGGGGAATGAGCAGTACTTC
CDR3aa: CASSPRGARGNEQYF

v_gene: TRBV6-1
d_gene: -
len: 13
j_gene: TRBJ2-7
abundance: -
CDR3nt: TGTGCCAGCAGTGAAGGACAGACATACGAGCAGTACTTC
CDR3aa: CASSEGQTYEQYF

v_gene: TRBV7-2
d_gene: -
len: 18
j_gene: TRBJ2-6
abundance: few
CDR3nt: TGTGCCAGCAGCTGGCTTCGGGTTTCAGGCTCTGGGGCCAACGTCCTGACTTTC
CDR3aa: CASSWLRVSGSGANVLTF

v_gene: TRBV2
d_gene: -
len: 14
j_gene: TRBJ2-6
abundance: once
CDR3nt: TGTGCCTCGAAGGGGGACTCTGGGGCCAACGTCCTGACTTTC
CDR3aa: CASKGDSGANVLTF

v_gene: TRBV29-1
d_gene: TRBD2
len: 19
j_gene: TRBJ2-3
abundance: few
CDR3nt: TGCAGCGTTCTCGCCGGACTAGCGGGAGGTCTTTTCAGCACAGATACGCAGTATTTT
CDR3aa: CSVLAGLAGGLFSTDTQYF

v_gene: TRBV6-1
d_gene: -
len: 13
j_gene: TRBJ1-6
abundance: -
CDR3nt: TGTGCCAGCATCAGGACGCAGGGTTCACCCCTCCACTTT
CDR3aa: CASIRTQGSPLHF

v_gene: TRBV10-3
d_gene: TRBD1
len: 15
j_gene: TRBJ1-5
abundance: few
CDR3nt: TGTGCCACCTACGCTGGGACAGGGGATAGGCAGCCCCAGCATTTT
CDR3aa: CATYAGTGDRQPQHF

v_gene: TRBV20-1
d_gene: -
len: 12
j_gene: TRBJ2-7
abundance: few
CDR3nt: TGCAGTGCTAGTGACCAGGTAAACGAGCAGTACTTC
CDR3aa: CSASDQVNEQYF

v_gene: TRBV7-9
d_gene: -
len: 13
j_gene: TRBJ2-3
abundance: few
CDR3nt: TGTGCCAGCAGCTTCAGGGAGACAGATACGCAGTATTTT
CDR3aa: CASSFRETDTQYF

v_gene: TRBV3-1
d_gene: -
len: 11
j_gene: TRBJ2-7
abundance: once
CDR3nt: TGTGCCACCGGGACATCGGGCGAGCAGTACTTC
CDR3aa: CATGTSGEQYF

v_gene: TRBV3-1
d_gene: -
len: 15
j_gene: TRBJ2-3
abundance: -
CDR3nt: TGTGCCAGCAGCCAGCAATGGGCGGGGAGCGATACGCAGTATTTT
CDR3aa: CASSQQWAGSDTQYF

v_gene: TRBV5-4
d_gene: -
len: 14
j_gene: TRBJ2-7
abundance: -
CDR3nt: TGTGCCAGCAGCCGCACCGGGACACGATACGAGCAGTACTTC
CDR3aa: CASSRTGTRYEQYF

v_gene: TRBV19
d_gene: -
len: 12
j_gene: TRBJ2-3
abundance: -
CDR3nt: TGTGCCAGTTTAAGCTCGACAGATACGCAGTATTTT
CDR3aa: CASLSSTDTQYF

v_gene: TRBV7-2
d_gene: -
len: 14
j_gene: TRBJ2-7
abundance: -
CDR3nt: TGTGCCAGCCGTCCGGGGGGCGGTGGCCACGAGCAGTACTTC
CDR3aa: CASRPGGGGHEQYF

v_gene: TRBV27
d_gene: -
len: 15
j_gene: TRBJ2-7
abundance: -
CDR3nt: TGTGCCAGCAGTGCGGGTGTAATAGGGTTCTACGAGCAGTACTTC
CDR3aa: CASSAGVIGFYEQYF

v_gene: TRBV6-1
d_gene: -
len: 15
j_gene: TRBJ1-5
abundance: -
CDR3nt: TGTGCCAGCAGTGCAGGACAGACAAGCAATCAGCCCCAGCATTTT
CDR3aa: CASSAGQTSNQPQHF

v_gene: TRBV29-1
d_gene: -
len: 11
j_gene: TRBJ2-5
abundance: -
CDR3nt: TGCAGCGTCCGATCCCAAGAGACCCAGTACTTC
CDR3aa: CSVRSQETQYF

v_gene: TRBV5-1
d_gene: TRBD1
len: 16
j_gene: TRBJ2-7
abundance: -
CDR3nt: TGCGCCAGCAGCTTGCCCGGGACAGGACTTACCTACGAGCAGTACTTC
CDR3aa: CASSLPGTGLTYEQYF

v_gene: TRBV11-1
d_gene: TRBD2
len: 14
j_gene: TRBJ2-1
abundance: -
CDR3nt: TGTGCCAGCAGCTTATTAGCGGGAGATTATGAGCAGTTCTTC
CDR3aa: CASSLLAGDYEQFF

v_gene: TRBV7-2
d_gene: TRBD2
len: 14
j_gene: TRBJ2-5
abundance: many
CDR3nt: TGTGCCAGCAGTTTGACTAGCGGGGGGGCTACCCAGTACTTC
CDR3aa: CASSLTSGGATQYF

v_gene: TRBV6-6
d_gene: -
len: 13
j_gene: TRBJ2-3
abundance: -
CDR3nt: TGTGCCAGTTCCCAGACCTCCTTCGATACGCAGTATTTT
CDR3aa: CASSQTSFDTQYF

v_gene: TRBV4-3
d_gene: TRBD1
len: 15
j_gene: TRBJ1-5
abundance: few
CDR3nt: TGCGCCAGCAGCCCCCGGACAGGGGGCGATCAGCCCCAGCATTTT
CDR3aa: CASSPRTGGDQPQHF

v_gene: TRBV7-9
d_gene: TRBD1
len: 18
j_gene: TRBJ2-5
abundance: -
CDR3nt: TGTGCCAGCAGCGACCGGACAGGGAAGAGGGGCCCCCAAGAGACCCAGTACTTC
CDR3aa: CASSDRTGKRGPQETQYF

v_gene: TRBV7-9
d_gene: TRBD2
len: 17
j_gene: TRBJ2-2
abundance: -
CDR3nt: TGTGCCAGCAGCTTAGCGCCCCCCTCGGGAGGGGCCGGGGAGCTGTTTTTT
CDR3aa: CASSLAPPSGGAGELFF

v_gene: TRBV5-1
d_gene: -
len: 15
j_gene: TRBJ2-1
abundance: few
CDR3nt: TGCGCCAGCCGCCTCATTGGTGGGATGAGCGGTGAGCAGTTCTTC
CDR3aa: CASRLIGGMSGEQFF

v_gene: TRBV6-5
d_gene: -
len: 15
j_gene: TRBJ2-6
abundance: once
CDR3nt: TGTGCCAGCAATGCCGTCCGGGGGGCCATTTACGTCCTGACTTTC
CDR3aa: CASNAVRGAIYVLTF

v_gene: TRBV7-9
d_gene: TRBD1
len: 18
j_gene: TRBJ2-7
abundance: few
CDR3nt: TGTGCCAGCAGCTCCTCCGGGACAGAAATTATCGTCGGGGACGAGCAGTACTTC
CDR3aa: CASSSSGTEIIVGDEQYF

v_gene: TRBV28
d_gene: TRBD1
len: 13
j_gene: TRBJ1-2
abundance: -
CDR3nt: TGTGCCAGCAGCCTACAGGGGCACTATGACTACACCTTC
CDR3aa: CASSLQGHYDYTF

v_gene: TRBV5-1
d_gene: TRBD2
len: 15
j_gene: TRBJ2-7
abundance: -
CDR3nt: TGCGCCAGCCGGCGGGGGACTAGCACCCTCATCGAGCAGTACTTC
CDR3aa: CASRRGTSTLIEQYF

v_gene: TRBV20-1
d_gene: -
len: 13
j_gene: TRBJ2-3
abundance: -
CDR3nt: TGCAGTGCCCCCCAGGACAACACAGATACGCAGTATTTT
CDR3aa: CSAPQDNTDTQYF

v_gene: TRBV7-2
d_gene: TRBD1
len: 16
j_gene: TRBJ2-7
abundance: -
CDR3nt: TGTGCCAGCAGTTTCACAGGGGGCGCGGGAGCGTACGAGCAGTACTTC
CDR3aa: CASSFTGGAGAYEQYF